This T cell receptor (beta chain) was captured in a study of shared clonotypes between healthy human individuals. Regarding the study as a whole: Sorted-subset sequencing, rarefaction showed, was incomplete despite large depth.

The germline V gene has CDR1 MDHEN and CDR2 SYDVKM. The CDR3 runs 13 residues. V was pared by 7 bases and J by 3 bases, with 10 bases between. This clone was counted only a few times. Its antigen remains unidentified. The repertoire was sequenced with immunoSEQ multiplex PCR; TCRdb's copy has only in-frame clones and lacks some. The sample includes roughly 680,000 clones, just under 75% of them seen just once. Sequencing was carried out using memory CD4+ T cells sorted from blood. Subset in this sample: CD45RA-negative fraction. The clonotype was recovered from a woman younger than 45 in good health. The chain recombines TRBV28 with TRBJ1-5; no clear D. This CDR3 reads CASTALLNQPQHF. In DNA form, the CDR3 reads TGTGCCAGCACCGCACTTCTCAATCAGCCCCAGCATTTT.